The entry below gives a single T cell receptor (beta chain) sequence along with its context. The clone's antigen remains unknown. No much larger clone is present one base from it, and per-base qualities are unavailable. This record comes from a study of cytomegalovirus exposure and HLA in healthy donors (dated by TCRdb to about 2017). With respect to the entire study: An earlier analysis of 587 of the donors reported under 300 Gb of sequence data and 117 million unique TCR beta sequences obtained from approximately 180 million T cells. Typing coverage differed by locus: A, B, C, DRB1 and DQB1 were typed in roughly 620-630 donors, DQA1 in approximately 520, DPA1 in 600 to 610, and DPB1 in 450 to 480. Donor age, sex, ethnicity and CMV serostatus were compiled together with the repertoire data. The T cell repertoires of under 700 subjects were profiled by immunosequencing and related to cytomegalovirus serostatus. Both class I and class II loci were covered by HLA typing, at four-digit resolution. A later analysis re-examined previously published TCR beta repertoires from roughly 650 donors and added high-resolution HLA genotyping to investigate patterns of TCR occurrence. A later genetic analysis took genome-wide SNP genotypes for about 55% of the 666 donors and used that subset as a discovery cohort. Along with the 666-subject first cohort, a separate validation cohort of over a hundred different subjects was used. An earlier analysis of 587 of the donors used high-throughput TCR beta sequencing to judge whether each TCR beta V gene segment behaved as functional or pseudogenic. Rather than using new phenotypic data, the later analysis identified candidate immune exposures from TCR beta sequences and from how often those sequences occurred across donors. Roughly 300 gigabases of sequencing data and tens of millions of unique TCR sequences were included in an early release covering over 600 HLA-typed donors. Because of strong linkage in the cohort, 4 to 6 DR-DQ haplotypes were treated as single units for association and clustering. Among around 400 genotyped donors of the cohort, an average of roughly 230,000 unique TCR beta nucleotide sequences was sequenced per donor, of which about 19% were non-productive. The study aimed to test whether cataloging public T cell receptors could reveal signatures of past pathogen exposure. All discovery cohort repertoires had been generated on a single sequencing platform. Of the roughly 400 genotyped donors, 70% to 90% were placed in the genetic ancestry cluster associated with self-reported Caucasian donors. To predict cytomegalovirus infection status, the study brought together high-throughput TCR immunosequencing, statistical association of individual TCRs with disease status, and machine learning. Here is what the overall study found, with its caveats: The cohort was sequenced for TCR beta chains only, and without alpha or paired-chain data the features that could be detected were limited. The classifier was reported to diagnose cytomegalovirus status with high specificity and sensitivity in both the original cohort and the validation cohort. According to a later analysis, TCR association rates differed among HLA loci, with DRB1 alleles showing the most associated TCRs and HLA-C alleles showing the fewest. When HLA alleles, especially DR and DQ, strongly co-occurred, TCR associations were difficult to assign to individual alleles. A further reported finding was that TCR beta sequences accurately predicted the HLA-A and HLA-B alleles for most subjects in the first cohort. In an earlier analysis of 450 to 750 of the donors, most TCR beta V segments appeared in productive rearrangements about 87% or about 30% of the time, broadly matching IMGT annotations. A later analysis reported that several top co-occurrence clusters appeared linked to parvovirus B19, influenza, CMV and Epstein-Barr virus. Presence/absence analyses assumed roughly uniform sequencing depth across donors, an assumption that may not hold. The authors suggested that the approach could potentially be extended to other disease states and immunological phenotypes. Specific HLA alleles were associated with 15,000 to 20,000 TCR beta sequences at a false discovery rate of 0.05 in a later analysis. An association between a missense DCLRE1C variant and V-gene and J-gene trimming of TCR beta chains was found in a later genetic analysis and replicated in an independent cohort. A total of 150 or so TCR beta chains were listed by the study as associated with cytomegalovirus. Linkage disequilibrium might explain the correlated functional status among segregating V segments, but an unknown experimental factor could not be ruled out. A cluster of highly shared sequence variants was judged likely to be a technical artifact of the sequencing pipeline. In vitro tests confirmed that three of the cytomegalovirus-associated TCR beta chains recognize cytomegalovirus antigens. Immune exposure information for the cohort was limited to CMV serostatus. In a later genetic analysis, fewer N-insertions in productive TCRs were reported among donors in an Asian-associated ancestry cluster than the approximately 710-donor mean. Because HLA typing was missing for some donors at each locus, association tests included only the typed subset. According to a later analysis, most CMV-associated TCR beta chains appeared to be HLA-restricted, and the HLA associations seemed to be driven largely by CMV exposure. Because counts were too low, seventeen rarely observed V segments, including chromosome 9 orphons, were left out of the earlier analysis of 587 of the donors. The 87-base-pair reads could not distinguish some IMGT-functional V segments, including TRBV6-2 and TRBV6-3, so those segments were excluded. In a later analysis, HLA-associated TCR beta chains showed more clonal expansion and lower generation probabilities than non-associated chains that were equally common. Across donors, most TCR sequences were observed very rarely, whereas some public TCRs were present in many individuals.

The germline V gene encodes CDR1 MDHEN and CDR2 SYDVKM. The CDR3, from cysteine to phenylalanine, totals 12 residues. Solely the CDR3 DNA is kept, with 36 bases framed from the first base. The trim is 3 bases for V and 3 bases for J, with a gap of 6 bases between the germline ends. The cohort comprised 550 to 700 healthy bone marrow donors. Cohort members were all nominally healthy when sampled, although unrecorded immune exposures were likely present. The donor was CMV seronegative and belonged to the group of over 350 seronegative cohort members. A peripheral blood sample was provided by each donor, and peripheral blood mononuclear cells were used for TCR beta sequencing. The Qiagen DNeasy Blood Extraction Kit was used to extract genomic DNA from the blood cell samples. Library preparation was by the immunoSEQ multiplex PCR assay. For the multiplex PCR, a mixture combining 60 forward primers for TCR Vbeta segments and 13 reverse primers for TCR Jbeta segments was used. A multiplex PCR assay on genomic DNA amplified the CDR3 region of rearranged TCR beta genes. On the Illumina HiSeq System, the amplified TCR beta libraries were sequenced as 87-base-pair reads. From the authors' description of their analysis: A later analysis tallied 70 million to 100 million unique TCR beta chains across the 666 repertoires, and some 12 million of those chains were shared by two or more donors. Raw reads were error-corrected and collapsed into unique sequences by a nearest-neighbor algorithm in which closely related sequences were merged to remove PCR and sequencing errors. Alignment of CDR3 sequences to IMGT reference sequences was used to assign V, D and J gene segments. For a sequence to be retained, at least a six-nucleotide match to both a V gene segment and a J gene segment was required. Rearrangements were classified as productive when the CDR3 lacked stop codons and remained in frame with V and J, and all other rearrangements were classified as non-productive. CDR3 was defined by IMGT convention, running from the second conserved V-encoded cysteine to the conserved J-encoded phenylalanine. The earlier analysis of more than 450 of the donors excluded sequences that lacked an unambiguous match to a single V gene segment. In an earlier analysis of 587 of the donors, V segments were called functional above 56.7% productive rearrangements and were called segregating when the between-donor standard deviation exceeded 5%. To diagnose cytomegalovirus status from the catalog of TCR beta chain sequences, a statistical classification framework was built. In a later analysis, TCR nucleotide sequences were compared against IMGT/GENE-DB human TR gene sequences so that V and J genes could be assigned. Using the TCRdist pipeline, a later analysis assigned CDR3 sequences along with most-parsimonious VDJ recombination scenarios. A later analysis defined each TCR beta chain by its CDR3 amino acid sequence plus V-gene family, and excluded reads lacking a unique V-gene family. In a later analysis, 450 to 600 highly shared, low-generation-probability nucleotide sequences were removed to address suspected cross-contamination and a sequencing artifact. A later analysis calculated a clonal expansion index for each public chain from normalized within-repertoire ranks of inferred template counts. In a later analysis, generation probabilities were computed using a VDJ recombination model fitted to out-of-frame rearrangements, and the results were checked against IGoR. A later analysis scored TCR-TCR, TCR-HLA and TCR-CMV co-occurrence with hypergeometric tests, applying a repertoire-size bias correction to TCR pairs. In a later analysis, false discovery rates were estimated by permuting HLA or CMV assignments 20 times. In a later analysis, co-occurring TCRs were grouped with DBSCAN, and TCRdist sequence similarity was added when clustering was performed within HLA-allele-positive subsets. Repertoires with fewer than 30,000 or more than 120,000 public chains, plus five repertoires with anomalous nucleotide sharing, were excluded from co-occurrence clustering. This is the immuneACCESS table as TCRdb keeps it, with only in-frame sequences that have V and J called. A part of the clones is gone; compared with another copy, unresolved V genes explain less than half, and the rest is unexplained. The DNA was the basis for D and trimming; V, J and clone size are from that table. The sample yields 90,000 to 120,000 clones; over 70% were counted once. The top ten constitute more than 2% of the sample.

The TCR sequence derives from a man younger than 40 in good health and CMV-seronegative. Material for sequencing was PBMCs. The V gene is TRBV28 and the J gene is TRBJ2-7, with the D gene too uncertain to name. In nucleotide form, the sequence is TGTGCCAGCAGTTTGGCAGGCTACGAGCAGTACTTC. The translation is CASSLAGYEQYF.